The 28 T cell receptor beta chains below all came from one sample that was sequenced in a study of T cell changes during pregnancy in multiple sclerosis. Here immunoSEQ multiplex PCR was the method, and the copy in TCRdb shows in-frame clones only, minus some. The data contain about 48,000 clones, around 90% of them singletons. The sample here was CD4+ T cells from peripheral blood mononuclear cells, taken in the second trimester of pregnancy. These receptors came from a female donor with multiple sclerosis, enrolled in a pregnancy study.

This clone was picked up one time. This chain links TRBV11-2 with TRBJ2-7; 9 positions agree with TRBD2. Germline V CDR1 and CDR2: SGHAT, FQNNGV. With 4 bases clipped from V and 3 bases from J, the junction kept 10 bases outside the gene matches. The CDR3 has 16 residues. The CDR3 DNA follows: TGTGCCAGCAGCTCTCTAAGGCGGACTAGCGACTACGAGCAGTACTTC. Translating it yields CASSSLRRTSDYEQYF.

In this sample, this clone turned up a few times. V is TRBV30 and J is TRBJ1-1, with 7 bases aligning to TRBD1. After removal of 0 bases from V and 4 bases from J, the junction contained 2 bases not matched to a gene. CDR3 length: 13 amino acids. Germline CDR1 GTSNPN, CDR2 SVGIG (reference sequence). This CDR3 reads CAWSVSGGTEAFF. The CDR3 DNA is TGTGCCTGGAGTGTTTCAGGGGGCACTGAAGCTTTCTTT.

This clone came up once. The chain uses TRBV9 and TRBJ1-4; the D is unclear. The germline gives CDR1 SGDLS, CDR2 YYNGEE. This CDR3 spans 15 amino acids. Trimming removed 0 bases at V and 4 bases at J, with 10 bases between. In nucleotides, the CDR3 is TGTGCCAGCAGCGTAGTCTGGGGAGATAATGAAAAACTGTTTTTT. Translated, it gives CASSVVWGDNEKLFF.

J is TRBJ2-7 and V is TRBV28; no firm D call. The V and J ends lost 2 bases and 2 bases respectively, with 7 bases between them. CDR1 is MDHEN and CDR2 is SYDVKM in the germline V gene. The CDR3 totals 13 residues. The CDR3 bases are TGTGCCAGCAGTTTACTACCGACCTACGAGCAGTACTTC. Protein: CASSLLPTYEQYF.

The chain couples TRBV30 to TRBJ1-5; the match to TRBD1 covers 8 bases. Germline CDR1 GTSNPN, CDR2 SVGIG (reference sequence). The V segment lost 4 bases and the J segment 4 bases; nucleotides outside the gene matches: 6. The CDR3 has 14 amino acids. The CDR3 is CAWKGTGGNQPQHF. CDR3 DNA sequence: TGTGCCTGGAAGGGGACAGGCGGGAATCAGCCCCAGCATTTT.

This clone has a single count. The DNA of the CDR3 is TGTGCCAGCAGTTACTCCGGGGTAGCGGGACTACTTGAGCAGTACTTC. It encodes CASSYSGVAGLLEQYF. The chain links TRBV6-6 to TRBJ2-7; 8 bases match TRBD2. Trimming cost V 0 bases and J 7 bases; bases outside gene matches: 11. The germline gives CDR1 MNHNY, CDR2 SVGAGI (reference sequence). The CDR3 has 16 residues.

The V and J genes are TRBV7-9 and TRBJ2-1, with 8 bases matching TRBD2. The junction had 17 bases not matched to a gene; V was cut back by 2 bases and J by 8 bases. Germline values: CDR1 SEHNR, CDR2 FQNEAQ (reference sequence). The CDR3 totals 18 residues. Here the CDR3 reads CASSLTRLAPQLMDEQFF. CDR3 coding DNA: TGTGCCAGCAGCTTAACTCGACTAGCGCCGCAACTGATGGATGAGCAGTTCTTC.

The genes are TRBV2 and TRBJ1-2, with 9 bases matching TRBD1. The trim removed 7 bases at V and 3 bases at J, leaving 9 bases unmatched. Germline V gene sequence: CDR1 SNHLY, CDR2 FYNNEI. The CDR3 runs 15 residues. This chain's CDR3 is CASITGQGLYYGYTF. In nucleotides, the CDR3 is TGTGCCAGCATAACGGGACAGGGTCTTTACTATGGCTACACCTTC.

This clone was observed a few times. The chain combines TRBV2 with TRBJ1-2, with D perhaps TRBD1 (5 bases). Germline CDR1 is SNHLY and CDR2 is FYNNEI. This CDR3 contains 11 residues. CDR3 in amino acids: CAWGDHYGYTF. The CDR3 coding sequence is TGTGCATGGGGGGATCACTATGGCTACACCTTC.

This rearrangement joins TRBV5-1 to TRBJ1-2; D perhaps matches TRBD1 (5 bases). The CDR3 contains 15 residues. The germline V gene encodes CDR1 SGHRS and CDR2 YFSETQ. Between the trimmed V and J ends, which lost 8 bases and 5 bases, there was a span of 22 bases. This CDR3 is CASRNTGGDRYGYTF. The DNA of the CDR3 is TGCGCCAGTAGGAATACCGGAGGGGATAGGTATGGCTACACCTTC.

The sample holds a few counts of this clone. The chain has TRBV6-4 and TRBJ1-1, with D uncertain. In germline, CDR1 is MRHNA, CDR2 SNTAGT. CDR3 length: 13 residues. Trimming removed 6 bases from V and 0 bases from J, with 8 bases in between. The CDR3: CASSGEMNTEAFF. The CDR3 DNA sequence: TGTGCCAGCAGCGGTGAGATGAACACTGAAGCTTTCTTT.

This sequence joins TRBV18 and TRBJ2-7; D ambiguous. The CDR3 contains 13 residues. From germline, CDR1 is KGHSH and CDR2 LQKENI. The V end was cut by 4 bases, the J end by 2 bases, with 9 bases between. The CDR3 DNA reads TGTGCCAGCTCACTCGCGGCCGCCTACGAGCAGTACTTC. This translates into CASSLAAAYEQYF.

The chain couples TRBV18 to TRBJ1-1, with 7 bases fitting TRBD1. Germline lookup yields CDR1 KGHSH and CDR2 LQKENI. Trimming removed 5 bases from V and 3 bases from J; junction bases left unmatched: 6. CDR3 length: 14 residues. As DNA, the CDR3 is TGTGCCAGCTCAGCGAACAGGGGAGACACTGAAGCTTTCTTT. Protein: CASSANRGDTEAFF.

This clone has a single count. At one boundary the junction diverges from the germline segment, which might be a read error. V is TRBV5-1 and J is TRBJ2-1; 9 nucleotides align to TRBD2. The germline CDR1 and CDR2 sequences are SGHRS and YFSETQ. The CDR3 loop spans 13 amino acids. In DNA, the CDR3 is TGCGCCAGCAGCACCGGAGGGACTAGCCCATTCCTCTTC. This sequence encodes CASSTGGTSPFLF.

This clone was found a few times. The chain uses TRBV6-5 and TRBJ1-2; D unresolved. This CDR3 region has 14 residues. From germline, CDR1 is MNHEY and CDR2 SVGAGI. V dropped 7 bases and J dropped 0 bases, with 12 bases sitting between them. The CDR3 is CASTRGGANYGYTF. In DNA, the CDR3 is TGTGCCAGCACTCGGGGTGGGGCTAACTATGGCTACACCTTC.

V is TRBV10-2 and J is TRBJ2-2; TRBD1 agrees at 8 bases. The length of the CDR3 is 17 residues. Germline CDR1 WSHSY, CDR2 SAAADI. V was clipped by 7 bases and J by 2 bases; unmatched bases: 12. Written as DNA, the CDR3 is TGCGCCAGCAAAACCGGGACAGGCGGACCCAACACCGGGGAGCTGTTTTTT. Amino acids: CASKTGTGGPNTGELFF.

The chain employs TRBV4-1 and TRBJ2-1, with TRBD2 matching 11 bases. Trimming cost V 4 bases and J 7 bases; bases outside gene matches: 9. Germline V CDR1 and CDR2: MGHRA, YSYEKL. The CDR3 consists of 16 residues. DNA of the CDR3: TGCGCCAGCAGCCTAAGTAGCGGGAGGGCCGTAAATGAGCAGTTCTTC. Translating it yields CASSLSSGRAVNEQFF.

This clone was seen a few times. The V and J genes are TRBV28 and TRBJ1-3; D unclear. In germline, CDR1 is MDHEN, CDR2 SYDVKM. This CDR3 contains 15 residues. V was pared by 7 bases and J by 4 bases, with 17 bases between. CDR3 loop: CASIPGRHSGNTIYF. The CDR3 nucleotides read TGTGCCAGCATCCCCGGGAGGCACTCGGGAAACACCATATATTTT.

The rearrangement uses TRBV7-2 and TRBJ1-5; 9 nucleotides match TRBD1. V gave up 2 bases and J gave up 2 bases; unmatched junction bases: 4. The germline CDR1 and CDR2 sequences are SGHTA and FQGNSA. The CDR3 totals 16 residues. This CDR3 is CASSLNRDRGNQPQHF. CDR3 DNA: TGTGCCAGCAGCTTAAACCGGGACAGGGGCAATCAGCCCCAGCATTTT.

This clone appeared a few times. This chain joins TRBV2 and TRBJ2-1, with 8 nucleotides matching TRBD2. V gave up 3 bases and J gave up 6 bases; unmatched junction bases: 4. This CDR3 region has 14 residues. Germline values: CDR1 SNHLY, CDR2 FYNNEI. The CDR3 DNA reads TGTGCCAGCAGTGATCGGCTAGCGGGCAATGAGCAGTTCTTC. Translated, it gives CASSDRLAGNEQFF.

The CDR3 protein is CASSLASGLNTEAFF. The CDR3 nucleotides are TGCGCCAGCAGCTTGGCCTCGGGTCTGAACACTGAAGCTTTCTTT. The V and J genes are TRBV5-1 and TRBJ1-1; D gene uncertain. Germline V CDR1 and CDR2: SGHRS, YFSETQ. The CDR3 contains 15 residues. V lost 0 bases and J lost 0, with 9 bases in between.

This chain joins TRBV10-3 and TRBJ2-7, with D maybe TRBD2 (6 bases). Trimming shortened V by 2 bases and J by 0 bases, and 17 bases separated the two germline ends. CDR1 and CDR2 from the germline V gene are ENHRY and SYGVKD. The CDR3 consists of 17 residues. The CDR3: CAISEVGGSPSSYEQYF. In DNA, the CDR3 is TGTGCCATCAGTGAGGTGGGAGGATCCCCTAGCTCCTACGAGCAGTACTTC.

This sequence joins TRBV7-2 and TRBJ1-1, with TRBD1 matching 8 bases. The CDR3 totals 15 residues. Trimming cost V 0 bases and J 4 bases; bases outside gene matches: 4. Germline CDR1 is SGHTA and CDR2 is FQGNSA. DNA of the CDR3: TGTGCCAGCAGCTTAGCGGCAGGGGGCCCCACTGAAGCTTTCTTT. It yields the protein CASSLAAGGPTEAFF.

The chain has TRBV6-1 and TRBJ2-7, with D possibly being TRBD2 (5 bases). The germline V gene encodes CDR1 MNHNS and CDR2 SASEGT. The CDR3 length is 15 residues. Trimming left V 3 bases short and J 2 bases short, with 14 bases between. CDR3: CASSELGLAPYEQYF. Here the CDR3 DNA reads TGTGCCAGCAGTGAGTTAGGACTGGCCCCCTACGAGCAGTACTTC.

The chain uses TRBV19 and TRBJ1-1; D remains ambiguous. CDR1 and CDR2 (germline): LNHDA, SQIVND (reference sequence). The CDR3 spans 15 residues. The V and J ends lost 3 bases and 2 bases respectively, with 13 bases between them. CDR3 region: CASSISGVQNTEAFF. The CDR3 DNA reads as TGTGCCAGTAGTATCAGCGGGGTCCAAAACACTGAAGCTTTCTTT.

This clone was detected a few times. V is TRBV6-5 and J is TRBJ2-1; 11 nucleotides line up with TRBD1. Germline V lookup: CDR1 MNHEY, CDR2 SVGAGI. The CDR3 has 14 amino acids. With V trimmed by 4 bases and J by 7 bases, 3 bases remained unmatched. CDR3 in DNA: TGTGCCAGCAGTTGGGACAGGGGGAAGAATGAGCAGTTCTTC. Translated: CASSWDRGKNEQFF.

V usage is TRBV29-1 and J usage is TRBJ1-5, with a possible D match to TRBD1 (6 bases). Germline loops: CDR1 SQVTM, CDR2 ANQGSEA. V gave up 6 bases and J gave up 3 bases, with 12 bases separating them. The CDR3 consists of 13 residues. The CDR3 is CSVGGQLNQPQHF. CDR3 sequence (DNA): TGCAGCGTCGGCGGACAGCTCAATCAGCCCCAGCATTTT.

The rearrangement uses TRBV27 and TRBJ2-1; 8 nucleotides match TRBD2. Germline CDR1 reads MNHEY; CDR2 reads SMNVEV (reference sequence). The CDR3 totals 13 residues. V lost 3 bases, J lost 9 bases, and 4 bases stayed unmatched. DNA of the CDR3: TGTGCCAGCAGTTTTCCGGGAGGGGGTGAGCAGTTCTTC. Translated, it gives CASSFPGGGEQFF.